Detailed here is one T cell receptor (beta chain). Its antigen remains unknown. This sample is part of a study of monozygotic twins with inflammatory bowel disease. Study outcomes and limitations: T cell subtypes were not distinguishable in this analysis.

The CDR3 is 14 amino acids. The germline gives CDR1 SGHRS, CDR2 YFSETQ. Blood was drawn once per donor, and each sample measured about 2.3 ml. Reprocessing the 5' RACE reads, TCRdb reports a single entry for every CDR3 protein and omits DNA. The sample holds around 150,000 distinct CDR3 sequences. This sequence originates from a human donor with ulcerative colitis or Crohn's disease, or a healthy co-twin of an affected twin (not recorded which). Specimen: blood. The chain carries TRBV5-1 and TRBJ2-5; with no DNA, the TCRdb D assignment of TRBD2 cannot be verified. The CDR3 protein is CASSLMAGAETQYF.